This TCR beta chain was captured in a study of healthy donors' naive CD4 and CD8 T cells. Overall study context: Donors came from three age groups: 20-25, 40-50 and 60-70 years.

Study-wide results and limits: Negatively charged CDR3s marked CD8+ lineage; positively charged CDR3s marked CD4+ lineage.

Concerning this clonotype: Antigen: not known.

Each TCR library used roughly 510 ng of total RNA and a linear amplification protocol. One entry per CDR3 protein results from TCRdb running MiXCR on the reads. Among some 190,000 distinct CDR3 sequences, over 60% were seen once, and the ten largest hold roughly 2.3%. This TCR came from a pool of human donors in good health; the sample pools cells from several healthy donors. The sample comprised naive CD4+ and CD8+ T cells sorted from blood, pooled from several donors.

CDR3 sequence: CASSSNPLAGYEQYF. CDR3 coding DNA: TGTGCCAGCAGCTCAAACCCGCTAGCCGGATACGAGCAGTACTTC. V usage is TRBV4-2 and J usage is TRBJ2-7, with D perhaps TRBD2 (5 bases). CDR1 is LGHNA, CDR2 YNFKEQ, per germline. Deletions cut 5 bases from V and 4 bases from J, with 18 bases between. The CDR3 totals 15 residues.